This is a list of T cell receptor beta chains from one sample in a study of T cell repertoires in cytomegalovirus infection. One entry per CDR3 protein results from TCRdb running MiXCR on the reads. The sample has more than 650,000 distinct CDR3 sequences; about 40% are singletons. Sample: PBMCs. These receptors were obtained from a human donor in good health (CMV status not recorded). Some clones in this sample may be carry-over from other donors' samples. Each CDR3 is given with its conserved first and last residue. The D gene is left open where the match is weak. Clone size is stated in some rows and not others, as once, few, many or a class when expanded.

TRBV27	.	TRBJ1-2	.	TGTGCCAGCAGGGACAGTCCGCCTAACTATGGCTACACCTTC	CASRDSPPNYGYTF
TRBV20-1	once	TRBJ1-5	.	TGCAGTCTTGGACAGCCCCAGCATTTT	CSLGQPQHF
TRBV7-2	few	TRBJ2-3	.	TGTGCCAGCAGCTTAGATTCAGGGGTCGCAGATACGCAGTATTTT	CASSLDSGVADTQYF
TRBV18	few	TRBJ2-1	.	TGTGCCAGCTCACCATCCCCCAGCCTGGAGCAGTTCTTC	CASSPSPSLEQFF
TRBV6-1	few	TRBJ2-1	TRBD2	TGTGCCAGTAATAGCGGGGGGGCCTACAATGAGCAGTTCTTC	CASNSGGAYNEQFF
TRBV3-1	.	TRBJ1-3	.	TGTGCCAGCAGCCGCAAACACCGGCGGGGAAACACCATATATTTT	CASSRKHRRGNTIYF
TRBV3-1	.	TRBJ1-1	.	TGTGCCAGCAGCCAGGCCCTGTCTCCAGTAGCGAACACTGAAGCTTTCTTT	CASSQALSPVANTEAFF
TRBV5-1	few	TRBJ1-5	TRBD1	TGCGCCAGCAGCCCTGGGGACAGACGGGGCAATCAGCCCCAGCATTTT	CASSPGDRRGNQPQHF
TRBV5-6	few	TRBJ1-2	TRBD1	TGTGCCAGCAGCTCTGAAGGGGGCAGGCATAACTATGGCTACACCTTC	CASSSEGGRHNYGYTF
TRBV4-1	.	TRBJ2-1	TRBD1	TGCGCCAGCAGTCTGGACAGGCGGAGTGAGCAGTTCTTC	CASSLDRRSEQFF